The sequence of this TCR beta chain was determined in a study of long-term antiretroviral therapy in people with HIV. Survey-level resolution applied to immunoSEQ assay v3.0. Sequenced by immunoSEQ multiplex PCR; TCRdb stores in-frame clones only, minus some. The sample comprises 30,000 to 40,000 clones, 75% to 90% of which are singletons, and around 5% rests with the top ten. This clone was seen only a few times. Antigen: not known. Points from the study as a whole: Drawn between the mid-2000s and the late 2010s, the blood was possibly obtained under older ART regimens. The study found narrower CDR3 length ranges in HIV repertoires than in controls.

This sequence originates from a man aged 18 to 30 with HIV. Source: unsorted PBMCs, taken 1.5 years after starting antiretroviral therapy.

The CDR3 loop is CASSQGTEQYF. The CDR3 nucleotides are TGTGCCAGCTCACAAGGAACCGAGCAGTACTTC. This chain connects TRBV18 to TRBJ2-7, with D hard to call. Germline values: CDR1 KGHSH, CDR2 LQKENI. Trimming left V 4 bases short and J 6 bases short, with 7 bases between. The CDR3 spans 11 residues. The full variable domain, completed using reference TRBV18 and TRBJ2-7, is NAGVMQNPRHLVRRRGQEARLRCSPMKGHSHVYWYRQLPEEGLKFMVYLQKENIIDESGMPKERFSAEFPKEGPSILRIQQVVRGDSAAYFCASSQGTEQYFGPGTRLTVT.